The 25 T cell receptor beta chains below come from one sample, sequenced in a study of cytomegalovirus exposure and HLA in healthy donors. The PCR ran on 60 Vbeta and 13 Jbeta primers. The method was immunoSEQ multiplex PCR; TCRdb's version includes in-frame clones alone and lacks a portion of them. The data hold 160,000 or so clones, with 80% observed a single time. Sequenced: PBMCs. The receptors derive from a young man in good health and CMV-seropositive.

The chain uses TRBV2 and TRBJ1-1; no definite D call. This CDR3 is 14 amino acids long. CDR1 is SNHLY, CDR2 FYNNEI, per germline. V was clipped by 7 bases and J by 1 base, with 13 bases between them. CDR3 coding DNA: TGTGCCAGCACACTACACGGAACGAACACTGAAGCTTTCTTT. Translating gives CASTLHGTNTEAFF.

CDR3 DNA sequence: TGCGCCAGCAGCCAACAGGGACAGGGTGGCACTGAAGCTTTCTTT. Protein: CASSQQGQGGTEAFF. The V call is TRBV4-3, the J call TRBJ1-1; 9 nucleotides match TRBD1. Germline V gene data show CDR1 as LGHNA and CDR2 as YSLEER. Trimming cost V 2 bases and J 4 bases; bases outside gene matches: 5. The CDR3 extends over 15 amino acids.

The chain joins TRBV5-6 to TRBJ2-5; TRBD2 matches at 7 bases. After removal of 2 bases from V and 3 bases from J, the junction contained 7 bases not matched to a gene. In germline, CDR1 is SGHDT, CDR2 YYEEEE. The CDR3 consists of 15 residues. As DNA, the CDR3 is TGTGCCAGCAGCTTACTAGCGAGAGAAGAAGAGACCCAGTACTTC. This encodes CASSLLAREEETQYF.

This rearrangement joins TRBV11-2 to TRBJ2-2, with a weak D call TRBD2 (5 bases). CDR3 length: 15 amino acids. Trimming took off 5 bases at V and 4 bases at J, with 14 bases between the two ends. Germline assignment: CDR1 SGHAT and CDR2 FQNNGV. The DNA of the CDR3 is TGTGCCAGCAGCAAGTCGAGGGTGGGCACCGGGGAGCTGTTTTTT. This encodes CASSKSRVGTGELFF.

A few counts support this clone. The chain joins TRBV11-1 to TRBJ2-5; 11 bases agree with TRBD2. V lost 4 bases to trimming and J lost 0 bases; unmatched junction nucleotides: 4. Germline-derived CDR1 and CDR2 are SGHAT and FQDESV (reference sequence). The CDR3 totals 16 residues. The DNA of the CDR3 is TGTGCCAGCAGCTCAGTAGCGGGGGGGCACCAAGAGACCCAGTACTTC. Translated, it gives CASSSVAGGHQETQYF.

J is TRBJ2-1 and V is TRBV9; 10 bases are shared with TRBD2. From germline, CDR1 is SGDLS and CDR2 YYNGEE. V was clipped by 0 bases and J by 10 bases; unmatched bases: 7. The CDR3 covers 15 residues. The CDR3 DNA sequence: TGTGCCAGCAGCGTAGATGAAGCGGGAGGGCGGGAGCAGTTCTTC. This gives the protein CASSVDEAGGREQFF. Complete variable domain (other parts from reference TRBV9 and TRBJ2-1): DSGVTQTPKHLITATGQRVTLRCSPRSGDLSVYWYQQSLDQGLQFLIQYYNGEERAKGNILERFSAQQFPDLHSELNLSSLELGDSALYFCASSVDEAGGREQFFGPGTRLTVL.

The chain is built from TRBV6-5 and TRBJ1-4; 7 nucleotides line up with TRBD1. J was trimmed by 8 bases and V by 2 bases; bases with no gene match: 5. CDR1 MNHEY and CDR2 SVGAGI come from the germline V gene. This CDR3 is 14 amino acids long. The CDR3 coding sequence is TGTGCCAGCAGTTACGATGAAGGGGGCGAAAAACTGTTTTTT. Translation: CASSYDEGGEKLFF.

This chain uses TRBV6-1 with TRBJ2-1; tentative D call: TRBD2 (6 bases). The CDR3 is 15 amino acids. Germline CDR1 reads MNHNS; CDR2 reads SASEGT. V dropped 4 bases and J dropped 4 bases, with 14 bases sitting between them. The CDR3 sequence: CASSAPGLPYNEQFF. CDR3 DNA sequence: TGTGCCAGCAGTGCCCCGGGACTCCCGTACAATGAGCAGTTCTTC.

This chain connects TRBV30 to TRBJ2-6, with no clear D. There are 15 residues in the CDR3. Germline values: CDR1 GTSNPN, CDR2 SVGIG (reference sequence). Trimming stripped 3 bases from V and 3 bases from J, with 12 bases between. The CDR3 here is CAWSPGVGGANVLTF. DNA for the CDR3: TGTGCCTGGAGCCCGGGTGTAGGTGGGGCCAACGTCCTGACTTTC.

This clone was counted a few times. J is TRBJ2-7 and V is TRBV5-1; tentatively, D is TRBD1 (5 bases). This CDR3 is built from 16 residues. Germline V gene lookup returns CDR1 SGHRS and CDR2 YFSETQ. The V gene lost 0 bases and the J gene lost 2 bases, with 15 bases spanning the gap. CDR3 protein: CASSLATGRKTYEQYF. Written as DNA, the CDR3 is TGCGCCAGCAGCTTGGCCACAGGTAGGAAAACCTACGAGCAGTACTTC.

The V call is TRBV27, the J call TRBJ1-1, with unresolved D. V lost 3 bases and J 4 bases, leaving 9 bases between the germline ends. The CDR3 consists of 13 residues. In germline, CDR1 is MNHEY, CDR2 SMNVEV (reference sequence). In DNA, the CDR3 is TGTGCCAGCAGTTTGGGCAGAGTCACTGAAGCTTTCTTT. Protein: CASSLGRVTEAFF.

This clone is a singleton in its sample. This chain links TRBV6-5 with TRBJ2-5; 8 bases fit TRBD2. The CDR3 consists of 15 residues. V lost 5 bases, J lost 2 bases, and 7 bases stayed unmatched. Germline V gene sequence: CDR1 MNHEY, CDR2 SVGAGI. The CDR3 region is CASSRVAGLQETQYF. The CDR3 coding sequence is TGTGCCAGCAGTCGTGTAGCGGGGTTACAAGAGACCCAGTACTTC.

This rearrangement joins TRBV2 to TRBJ1-3, with unresolved D. This CDR3 is 16 amino acids long. The V end lost 2 bases, the J end lost 4 bases, and 15 bases lay between the germline ends. The germline CDR1 and CDR2 sequences are SNHLY and FYNNEI. CDR3: CASSERGQVTGNTIYF. The CDR3 DNA reads as TGTGCCAGCAGTGAACGAGGGCAAGTAACGGGAAACACCATATATTTT. Drawing the rest from reference TRBV2 and TRBJ1-3, the complete variable domain is EPEVTQTPSHQVTQMGQEVILRCVPISNHLYFYWYRQILGQKVEFLVSFYNNEISEKSEIFDDQFSVERPDGSNFTLKIRSTKLEDSAMYFCASSERGQVTGNTIYFGEGSWLTVV.

The J gene is TRBJ1-1, the V gene TRBV5-1; 7 nucleotides align to TRBD1. Per the germline V gene, CDR1 is SGHRS and CDR2 is YFSETQ. J was trimmed by 4 bases and V by 0 bases; bases with no gene match: 3. The CDR3 is made up of 14 amino acids. As DNA, the CDR3 is TGCGCCAGCAGCTTGGGACAGGGATTCACTGAAGCTTTCTTT. Translation gives CASSLGQGFTEAFF.

Here the CDR3 DNA reads TGTGCCTGGAGTAGACAACCCGGGAAGGGTCTTAACTATGGCTACACCTTC. Translated, it gives CAWSRQPGKGLNYGYTF. This chain uses TRBV30 with TRBJ1-2; D unresolved. This CDR3 has 17 residues. The V and J ends lost 2 bases and 1 base respectively, with 20 bases between them. The germline V gene encodes CDR1 GTSNPN and CDR2 SVGIG (reference sequence). Combining the CDR3 with reference TRBV30 and TRBJ1-2 gives the whole variable domain SQTIHQWPATLVQPVGSPLSLECTVEGTSNPNLYWYRQAAGRGLQLLFYSVGIGQISSEVPQNLSASRPQDRQFILSSKKLLLSDSGFYLCAWSRQPGKGLNYGYTFGSGTRLTVV.

V and J are TRBV5-1 and TRBJ2-5; 8 positions match TRBD1. Germline V gives CDR1 SGHRS, CDR2 YFSETQ. The V segment lost 4 bases and the J segment 5 bases; nucleotides outside the gene matches: 4. The CDR3 sequence is 13 residues long. The CDR3 loop reads CASSLRQGETQYF. For the CDR3, the DNA is TGCGCCAGCAGCCTACGACAGGGGGAGACCCAGTACTTC. The full variable domain, rest sourced from reference TRBV5-1 and TRBJ2-5, is KAGVTQTPRYLIKTRGQQVTLSCSPISGHRSVSWYQQTPGQGLQFLFEYFSETQRNKGNFPGRFSGRQFSNSRSEMNVSTLELGDSALYLCASSLRQGETQYFGPGTRLLVL.

The rearrangement links TRBV9 to TRBJ2-7; the D gene is possibly TRBD2 (7 bases). The V gene's germline CDR1 is SGDLS and CDR2 YYNGEE. V dropped 4 bases and J dropped 6 bases, with 17 bases sitting between them. The CDR3 consists of 14 residues. CDR3 residues: CASSKGTGGPEQYF. The CDR3 DNA is TGTGCCAGCAGCAAAGGGACGGGGGGCCCCGAGCAGTACTTC.

In its sample, this clone was seen a few times. The chain employs TRBV7-2 and TRBJ2-7; 10 bases fit TRBD2. This CDR3 spans 16 amino acids. The V gene end was trimmed by 1 base and the J gene end by 3 bases; junction bases not matched to a gene: 6. Germline V lookup: CDR1 SGHTA, CDR2 FQGNSA. The CDR3 sequence is CASSLGPSGSSYEQYF. CDR3 nucleotide sequence: TGTGCCAGCAGCTTAGGCCCTAGCGGGAGTAGCTACGAGCAGTACTTC.

This chain joins TRBV5-1 and TRBJ2-3; D possibly corresponds to TRBD1 (7 bases). V lost 0 bases, J lost 5 bases, and 16 bases lay in between. The CDR3 is 16 residues long. Germline V gene data show CDR1 as SGHRS and CDR2 as YFSETQ. The CDR3 nucleotides read TGCGCCAGCAGCTTGGGGACGGAGGGGGCGGGAGATACGCAGTATTTT. It encodes CASSLGTEGAGDTQYF.

The chain uses TRBV27 and TRBJ1-6, with 9 bases identical to TRBD1. V was pared by 3 bases and J by 5 bases, with 2 bases of the junction left unmatched. Germline V CDR1 and CDR2: MNHEY, SMNVEV (reference sequence). The CDR3 runs to 15 residues. This CDR3 reads CASSFGTGNNSPLHF. The CDR3 bases are TGTGCCAGCAGTTTTGGGACAGGGAATAATTCACCCCTCCACTTT.

The V call is TRBV6-4, the J call TRBJ1-1; 10 positions agree with TRBD1. There are 14 residues in the CDR3. Trimming cost V 5 bases and J 1 base; bases outside gene matches: 1. Germline loops: CDR1 MRHNA, CDR2 SNTAGT. For the CDR3, the DNA is TGTGCCAGCAGTAGGGACAGGGGGAACACTGAAGCTTTCTTT. It encodes CASSRDRGNTEAFF.

V is TRBV27 and J is TRBJ1-1; D unclear. CDR3 length equals 16 residues. From germline, CDR1 is MNHEY and CDR2 SMNVEV (reference sequence). Trimming removed 1 base at V and 0 bases at J, with 12 bases between. The chain's CDR3 is CASSLLAGGMNTEAFF. The CDR3 DNA is TGTGCCAGCAGTTTATTGGCAGGAGGCATGAACACTGAAGCTTTCTTT.

The chain has TRBV6-5 and TRBJ2-7; 7 bases fit TRBD2. Per germline, CDR1 MNHEY and CDR2 SVGAGI. The length of the CDR3 is 13 residues. V lost 9 bases to trimming and J lost 0 bases; unmatched junction nucleotides: 5. CDR3 in amino acids: CASLGGSSYEQYF. In DNA, the CDR3 is TGTGCCAGTCTCGGGGGGAGCTCCTACGAGCAGTACTTC.

V usage is TRBV19 and J usage is TRBJ1-1; D unresolved. The germline V and J ends were trimmed by 10 bases and 5 bases, with 14 bases remaining between them. The CDR3 runs to 12 residues. The germline gives CDR1 LNHDA, CDR2 SQIVND (reference sequence). The CDR3 DNA reads as TGTGCCACCAGACTTTGGAATACTGAAGCTTTCTTT. This gives the protein CATRLWNTEAFF.

The CDR3 nucleotides read TGTGCCAGCAGTTTATCCGGGACAGGGAAAAAACTGTTTTTT. Protein product: CASSLSGTGKKLFF. The J gene is TRBJ1-4, the V gene TRBV27, with 9 bases identical to TRBD1. The V and J ends lost 0 bases and 9 bases, in that order; junction bases with no gene match: 2. CDR1 is MNHEY and CDR2 is SMNVEV in the germline V gene (reference sequence). The CDR3 sequence is 14 residues long.